This T cell receptor beta chain was sequenced during a study of blood T cell repertoires in COVID-19. The wider study: The United States, Italy and Spain supplied acute and convalescent COVID-19 samples. In each case, the material was cDNA or gDNA derived from T cells, B-cell-depleted T cells, or PBMCs.

Authors' methods: Amplification from reference gene primers served as the basis for estimated nucleated cell counts. Assay used: immunoSEQ multiplex PCR; TCRdb lists only in-frame clones, some missing. V, J and clone size derive from that table, while D and trimming were established from the DNA sequence. The repertoire holds 250,000 to 300,000 clones, with approximately 81% as singletons. The CDR3 runs to 16 residues. Germline CDR1 is LGHNT and CDR2 is FRNRAP. V lost 2 bases and J lost 7, with 20 bases in between. The clonotype originates from a woman aged 55-75 years with active or convalescent COVID-19. The J gene is TRBJ1-2, the V gene TRBV12-5; possibly TRBD1 for D (5 bases). The material sequenced was peripheral blood. The CDR3 DNA reads TGTGCTAGTGGTTTGCCCCGGGGAGGGGTAGCGGCTGGCTACACCTTC. Translating it yields CASGLPRGGVAAGYTF.